Given below is one T cell receptor beta chain in context. What it recognizes is unknown. Germline assignment: CDR1 SGHRS and CDR2 YFSETQ. The CDR3 is 14 amino acids. The V end was cut by 2 bases, the J end by 8 bases, with 13 bases between. Each sample's TCRbeta library yielded on average roughly 41,000 productive templates. Some clones are missing from TCRdb's copy, which holds only in-frame ones; the method was immunoSEQ multiplex PCR. The data hold 30,000 to 35,000 clones, with 70% to 80% observed a single time. The source of the sample is a study of STAT3 mutations in large granular lymphocyte leukemia. Regarding the study as a whole: In about 30% of the 18 patients, new TCR clonotypes emerged after therapy. In T-cell large granular lymphocyte leukemia, about half of patients showed multiple immunodominant subclonotypes. A small but highly pathogenic clone may have been missed.

The receptor was isolated from a woman aged 50 to 60 with T-cell large granular lymphocyte leukemia. Some clones in this sample may be carry-over from other donors' samples. Input material: peripheral blood mononuclear cells. The genes are TRBV5-1 and TRBJ1-4; D possibly corresponds to TRBD1 (6 bases). The CDR3 loop is CASSFTGWDEKLFF. CDR3 sequence (DNA): TGCGCCAGCAGCTTTACAGGGTGGGACGAAAAACTGTTTTTT.